The next 11 T cell receptor beta chains were all read from a single sample in a study of vaccination and CD4 T cells after COVID-19. Treatment reported: roughly 10-day PBMC culture with coronavirus spike peptide pools or control peptides (ViraFEST assay). Once obtained from cultured CD4+ T cells, the DNA was sequenced using the Oncomine TCR Beta short-read assay. TCRdb re-derived calls from the PCR reads in MiXCR, one entry per CDR3 protein. The data hold roughly 9,300 distinct CDR3 sequences, with about 23% observed a single time. For these receptors, no antigen is known. The sample in question was CD4+ T cells from blood, cultured in vitro, obtained before SARS-CoV-2 vaccination. The receptors here all came from a human donor who received a COVID-19 vaccine.

In its sample, this clonotype was seen once. The limits of the CDR3 on the DNA are not certain, so only TCRdb's listed CDR3 is given. The chain recombines TRBV7-8 with TRBJ1-2; TRBD1, the table's D call, was not compared with the DNA. Germline-derived CDR1 and CDR2 are SGHVS and FQNEAQ. The CDR3 spans 22 amino acids, including both terminal residues. CDR3 region: CASSTGLQETQYFGPGSYGYTF.

The V gene is TRBV10-2, the J gene TRBJ2-5; no clear D gene. CDR3 length: 12 residues. Germline V CDR1 and CDR2: WSHSY, SAAADI. Trimming pared 2 bases from V and 5 bases from J, leaving 6 bases between. The CDR3: CASSEASETQYF. CDR3 DNA: TGCGCCAGCAGTGAGGCGTCGGAGACCCAGTACTTC.

A few counts support this clonotype. The chain links TRBV21-1 to TRBJ2-2; TRBD2 reflects the table's D call only, with no check against the DNA. TRBV21-1 is a listed pseudogene. The CDR3 runs 19 residues. In DNA, the CDR3 is TGTGCCAGCAGCAAATCAGGCGCTAGCGGGGGGGCAAGCACCGGGGAGCTGTTTTTT. This sequence encodes CASSKSGASGGASTGELFF.

In this sample, this clonotype turned up a few times. V usage is TRBV19 and J usage is TRBJ1-5, with 7 bases aligning to TRBD1. The germline V gene encodes CDR1 LNHDA and CDR2 SQIVND (reference sequence). This CDR3 is 16 amino acids long. After removal of 0 bases from V and 2 bases from J, the junction contained 4 bases not matched to a gene. The CDR3 loop reads CASSIERGLGNQPQHF. DNA of the CDR3: TGTGCCAGTAGTATAGAGAGGGGGCTCGGCAATCAGCCCCAGCATTTT.

The chain couples TRBV20-1 to TRBJ2-3; 8 bases fit TRBD2. Trimming cost V 3 bases and J 1 base; bases outside gene matches: 0. This CDR3 has 13 residues. CDR1 is DFQATT, CDR2 SNEGSKA, per germline (reference sequence). This CDR3 is CSARTSGTDTQYF. The CDR3 DNA is TGCAGTGCTAGGACTAGCGGCACAGATACGCAGTATTTT.

This clonotype came up a few times. V gene TRBV30 combines with J gene TRBJ2-1, with D possibly TRBD2 on 5 matching bases. The V end was cut by 0 bases, the J end by 5 bases, with 5 bases between. The CDR3 runs to 12 residues. Per the germline V gene, CDR1 is GTSNPN and CDR2 is SVGIG (reference sequence). CDR3 loop: CAWSVGDNEQFF. In DNA, the CDR3 is TGTGCCTGGAGTGTCGGGGACAATGAGCAGTTCTTC.

This sequence joins TRBV24-1 and TRBJ2-3; D remains ambiguous. The V gene lost 2 bases and the J gene lost 4 bases, with 3 bases spanning the gap. In germline, CDR1 is KGHDR, CDR2 SFDVKD. The CDR3 contains 12 residues. The CDR3 DNA reads as TGTGCCACCAGTGATTCACCAGATACGCAGTATTTT. Protein sequence: CATSDSPDTQYF.

In its sample, this clonotype was seen once. The CDR3 carries no conserved terminal phenylalanine or tryptophan, so it likely arises from a read error. The rearrangement joins TRBV3-1 to TRBJ2-1; D not certain. CDR3 length: 12 amino acids. CDR1 is LGHDT and CDR2 is YNNKEL in the germline V gene (reference sequence). V lost 3 bases and J lost 6, with 6 bases in between. For the CDR3, the DNA is TGTGCCAGCAGCCAGATTGGCAATGAGCAGTTCCTC. The encoded protein is CASSQIGNEQFL.

The rearrangement joins TRBV10-3 to TRBJ2-1; 9 bases fit TRBD1. The CDR3 covers 15 residues. V gave up 7 bases and J gave up 5 bases; unmatched junction bases: 9. Germline V CDR1 and CDR2: ENHRY, SYGVKD. CDR3 residues: CAITKRQGGNNEQFF. The CDR3 DNA is TGTGCCATCACAAAAAGACAGGGGGGGAACAATGAGCAGTTCTTC.

Regarding this clonotype: One junction end does not reproduce the germline sequence, and a read error may be involved. The chain recombines TRBV11-3 with TRBJ1-6; 7 bases agree with TRBD1. CDR3 length: 16 amino acids. Germline V CDR1 and CDR2: SGHNT, YENEEA. The DNA of the CDR3 is TGTCCCAGCAGCCGGAGAACAGGGGCCCGGGGTTCACCCCTCCACTTT. Translating it yields CPSSRRTGARGSPLHF.

The CDR3 region has the DNA TGTGCCGAGACCAAAACAGGGCCCCAGGAGGAGACCCAGTACTTC. Translating it yields CAETKTGPQEETQYF. The gene calls are TRBV2 and TRBJ2-5, with D tentatively TRBD1 (6 bases). The CDR3 length is 15 residues. Trimming cost V 11 bases and J 5 bases, with 24 bases left between them. Germline V gives CDR1 SNHLY, CDR2 FYNNEI.